Following are 16 T cell receptor beta chains from one sample sequenced in a study of immune heterogeneity within non-small cell lung tumors. Bulk tumor gDNA, roughly 600 ng per sample, served as the TCR template. Each primary tumor yielded several biopsies, collected far apart from one another at surgery. Undergoing curative surgery were patients whose non-small cell lung cancer was untreated and newly diagnosed. The TCR beta CDR3 region underwent multiplex PCR amplification with 32 V and 13 J primers. TCRdb recomputed calls from the multiplex PCR reads with MiXCR, one row per CDR3 protein. The sample contains more than 3,500 distinct CDR3 sequences, under 25% of which appear only once. Sequencing was performed on lung tumor tissue. These receptors came from a man between 65 and 85 years old with non-small cell lung cancer.

By frequency in the sample, this clonotype is medium-sized (0.01 to 0.1%). The rearrangement joins TRBV6-5 to TRBJ1-2; no firm D call. The CDR3 runs 16 residues. Trimming removed 0 bases from V and 0 bases from J, with 11 bases in between. The germline CDR1 and CDR2 sequences are MNHEY and SVGAGI. For the CDR3, the DNA is TGTGCCAGCAGTTACTCGAGAGCAGAAACTAACTATGGCTACACCTTC. Its protein product is CASSYSRAETNYGYTF.

Note on this clonotype: This may be a read error, as it is one base from a much larger clone. The chain has TRBV6-1 and TRBJ1-6; no firm D call. In germline, CDR1 is MNHNS, CDR2 SASEGT. This CDR3 has 14 residues. In DNA form, the CDR3 reads TGTACCAGCAGTGACGAGACGTCGTATTCACCCCTCCACTTT. Translated: CTSSDETSYSPLHF.

A few counts support this clonotype. V and J are TRBV7-6 and TRBJ2-2; D is undetermined. Trimming shortened V by 1 base and J by 9 bases, and 3 bases separated the two germline ends. Germline V gene sequence: CDR1 SGHVS, CDR2 FNYEAQ. The CDR3 is 11 residues long. The CDR3 sequence: CASSLGRELFF. CDR3 nucleotides: TGTGCCAGCAGCTTAGGACGGGAGCTGTTTTTT.

By frequency in the sample, this clonotype is medium-sized (0.01 to 0.1%). This sequence joins TRBV28 and TRBJ1-1; D gene uncertain. CDR3 length equals 14 residues. V was pared by 2 bases and J by 3 bases, with 10 bases between. The germline V gene encodes CDR1 MDHEN and CDR2 SYDVKM. The DNA for the CDR3 is TGTGCCAGCAGTTTAGAAGGTCAATACACTGAAGCTTTCTTT. Encoded protein: CASSLEGQYTEAFF.

This clonotype has a handful of counts. Because it lacks the conserved phenylalanine or tryptophan at the end, this CDR3 is likely a read error. The J gene is TRBJ2-7, the V gene TRBV20-1; either TRBD1 or TRBD2 may fit D (6 bases each). This CDR3 region has 14 residues. The V end lost 3 bases, the J end lost 5 bases, and 17 bases lay between the germline ends. The germline gives CDR1 DFQATT, CDR2 SNEGSKA (reference sequence). In DNA, the CDR3 is TGCAGTGCTAGGAGGACAGACCGGGGGAACGAGCAGTACCTC. Translating it yields CSARRTDRGNEQYL.

By frequency in the sample, this clonotype is medium-sized. The chain recombines TRBV24-1 with TRBJ1-2; 7 bases are shared with TRBD1. Trimming took 2 bases from V and 7 from J; bases not matched to a gene: 3. The CDR3 totals 13 residues. Germline V gene sequence: CDR1 KGHDR, CDR2 SFDVKD. In DNA, the CDR3 is TGTGCCACCAGTGATTGGGGGACAGTTGGCTACACCTTC. This encodes CATSDWGTVGYTF.

By share of the sample, this clonotype is medium-sized. The V gene is TRBV19, the J gene TRBJ2-2; 9 bases are shared with TRBD2. The CDR3 length is 15 residues. The germline V gene has CDR1 LNHDA and CDR2 SQIVND (reference sequence). V lost 9 bases and J lost 4; bases outside the gene matches: 9. CDR3 coding DNA: TGTGCCAGCAGGCGGCGGCGGGAGGGCACCGGGGAGCTGTTTTTT. Protein product: CASRRRREGTGELFF.

By share of the sample, this clonotype is medium-sized. The rearrangement uses TRBV27 and TRBJ1-6, with a possible D match to TRBD1 (6 bases). V was pared by 7 bases and J by 8 bases, with 18 bases between. CDR1 MNHEY and CDR2 SMNVEV come from the germline V gene (reference sequence). CDR3 length: 15 residues. The CDR3 protein is CASTLGWGRYSPLHF. Here the CDR3 DNA reads TGTGCCAGCACCCTTGGTTGGGGGCGTTATTCACCCCTCCACTTT.

This clonotype showed up just a few times. This chain uses TRBV15 with TRBJ1-1; the D gene is possibly TRBD1 (5 bases). The CDR3 length is 14 residues. V was cut by 2 bases and J by 7 bases, with 14 bases left in between. The germline CDR1 and CDR2 sequences are LNHNV and YYDKDF (reference sequence). The CDR3 reads CATSRSRVGGEAFF. CDR3 nucleotides: TGTGCCACCAGCAGATCCAGGGTTGGAGGTGAAGCTTTCTTT.

In its sample, this clonotype ranks as medium-sized. This sequence joins TRBV7-6 and TRBJ1-2; a possible D gene is TRBD1 (6 bases). V was trimmed by 3 bases and J by 8 bases, leaving 22 bases between them. Germline loops: CDR1 SGHVS, CDR2 FNYEAQ. The CDR3 extends over 16 amino acids. CDR3 loop: CASSFGTPGHLGGYTF. The CDR3 DNA follows: TGTGCCAGCAGCTTCGGAACTCCGGGACACCTAGGAGGCTACACCTTC.

In its sample, this clonotype ranks as medium-sized. CDR3 nucleotide sequence: TGTGCCAGCAGTGCCCGACAGGGCCGGGAGCTGTTTTTT. It encodes CASSARQGRELFF. This sequence joins TRBV6-1 and TRBJ2-2; the match to TRBD1 covers 7 bases. Germline V gene lookup returns CDR1 MNHNS and CDR2 SASEGT. J lost 9 bases, V lost 4 bases, and 5 bases had no gene match. The CDR3 is made up of 13 amino acids.

This clonotype was detected a few times. It is likely a read error, because the conserved phenylalanine at the end of the CDR3 is missing. This sequence joins TRBV9 and TRBJ2-7; D unclear. The V gene lost 3 bases and the J gene lost 3 bases, with 10 bases spanning the gap. The CDR3 contains 13 residues. CDR1 and CDR2 (germline): SGDLS, YYNGEE. This chain's CDR3 is CASSGPPRYEQYL. CDR3 nucleotides: TGTGCCAGCAGCGGCCCCCCCCGCTACGAGCAGTACCTC.

CDR3 region: CASSITRGLAVRETQYF. The CDR3 DNA is TGTGCCAGCAGTATCACCCGGGGACTAGCAGTTCGGGAGACCCAGTACTTC. The chain employs TRBV12-3 or TRBV12-4 and TRBJ2-5; 9 nucleotides line up with TRBD2. V dropped 5 bases and J dropped 5; count of bases not matched to a gene: 15. The length of the CDR3 is 17 residues.

By share, this clonotype ranks as medium-sized. The chain combines TRBV9 with TRBJ1-2; 7 nucleotides agree with TRBD1. This CDR3 spans 16 amino acids. The germline gives CDR1 SGDLS, CDR2 YYNGEE. Trimming took 3 bases from V and 5 from J; bases not matched to a gene: 13. CDR3 sequence reads: CASSGTIQGLGYGYTF. CDR3 nucleotides: TGTGCCAGCAGCGGAACAATACAGGGGCTGGGGTATGGCTACACCTTC.

In its sample, this clonotype ranks as medium-sized (0.01 to 0.1%). The chain is built from TRBV4-1 and TRBJ1-1; no definite D call. V lost 3 bases and J 1 base, leaving 12 bases between the germline ends. The CDR3 has 15 amino acids. Germline assignment: CDR1 MGHRA and CDR2 YSYEKL. The CDR3 DNA reads TGCGCCAGCAGCCACGCCGACCTGAAGAACACTGAAGCTTTCTTT. Protein: CASSHADLKNTEAFF.

Judged by abundance, this clonotype is medium-sized. The chain carries TRBV2 and TRBJ1-1; D is possibly TRBD1 (5 bases). V lost 8 bases to trimming and J lost 8 bases, with 15 bases between them. The CDR3 sequence is 12 residues long. The germline V gene has CDR1 SNHLY and CDR2 FYNNEI. The CDR3, as DNA: TGTGCCAGCGACCTCGGGGGGGTGGAAGCTTTCTTT. Protein sequence: CASDLGGVEAFF. Full variable domain (remainder filled in from reference TRBV2 and TRBJ1-1): EPEVTQTPSHQVTQMGQEVILRCVPISNHLYFYWYRQILGQKVEFLVSFYNNEISEKSEIFDDQFSVERPDGSNFTLKIRSTKLEDSAMYFCASDLGGVEAFFGQGTRLTVV.